This T cell receptor (beta chain) was identified in a study of T-cell reconstitution after alpha-beta-depleted transplantation in children. Unique molecular identifiers tagged the TCRbeta library. In TCRdb, the PCR reads were re-called with MiXCR into one record per CDR3 protein. Of 600,000 to 700,000 distinct CDR3 sequences listed, over 15% are singletons. Many counts were recorded for this clonotype. The CDR3 totals 14 residues. CDR1 and CDR2 from the germline V gene are SGHTA and FQGNSA. Trimming removed 8 bases from V and 8 bases from J, with 21 bases in between. The chain recombines TRBV7-2 with TRBJ1-1; D may be TRBD1 (6 bases). This sample comprised PBMCs from the stem cell graft donor, obtained from the stem cell graft. The sequence derives from a human donor who donated a stem cell graft to a child with acute myeloid leukemia. DNA for the CDR3: TGTGCCAGCGTCCGGGGGGGCCGGGAGCGGGAAGCTTTCTTT. It codes for CASVRGGREREAFF.